These T cell receptor beta chains were read from a single sample in a study of T cell responses to AZD1222 COVID-19 vaccine. Produced via immunoSEQ multiplex PCR; TCRdb's table is partial and in-frame only. The sample consists of about 85,000 clones, roughly 85% of them appearing once. The sequencing here drew on peripheral blood, taken on day 0 of AZD1222 vaccination. Every receptor here comes from an adult in good health. Both conserved end residues are trimmed from each CDR3.

j_call v_call cdr3_aa
TRBJ2-3 TRBV7-2 ASSLGQGYTDTQY
TRBJ2-5 TRBV28 ASSPGTGSLETQY
TRBJ1-6 TRBV9 ASSTGALFDSPLH
TRBJ2-1 TRBV10-1 AGPVASGRADEQF
TRBJ2-1 TRBV5-1 ASRLGVATYNEQF
TRBJ2-1 TRBV19 ASGPGLAYNEQF
TRBJ2-7 TRBV28 ASSMTSYEQY
TRBJ2-1 TRBV27 ASRSGDYNEQF
TRBJ1-4 TRBV18 ASSQAGTGTEKLF
TRBJ2-7 TRBV5-6 ASSLMGASGVYEQY
TRBJ2-1 TRBV7-2 ASSLNSGDGGF
TRBJ1-5 TRBV6-2/TRBV6-3 ASSSPGGARGNQPQH
TRBJ2-5 TRBV6-5 ASSYGVAGARETQY
TRBJ2-2 TRBV10-3 ATGQGANTGELF
TRBJ1-5 TRBV6-1 ASSESRTQPQH
TRBJ2-3 TRBV21-1 ASSKEPGLVVEGDTQY
TRBJ1-2 TRBV19 ASRKRTGTGDAGYT
TRBJ2-3 TRBV27 ASRITYSTDTQY
TRBJ2-5 TRBV27 APGLAATQETQY
TRBJ2-3 TRBV5-6 ASSFFGGGSTDTQY
TRBJ2-1 TRBV6-5 ASSYTAPGSFNEQF
TRBJ1-3 TRBV3-1/TRBV3-2 ASSQDREMGNTIY
TRBJ2-1 TRBV27 ASKVGSRNEQF
TRBJ1-1 TRBV19 ASSIGENTEAF
TRBJ2-3 TRBV5-1 ASSLETDTQY
TRBJ1-4 TRBV6-5 ASSQNNEKLF
TRBJ2-3 TRBV6-2/TRBV6-3 ASSWTPSTDTQY
TRBJ1-2 TRBV21-1 ASTKADREDGYT
TRBJ2-7 TRBV4-3 ASSSGQELYEQY
TRBJ2-1 TRBV3-1/TRBV3-2 ASSQDLGLAYNEQF
TRBJ1-2 TRBV28 ASQEGANGYT
TRBJ2-1 TRBV7-8 ASSLGLRQYNEQF
TRBJ2-2 TRBV9 ASSVDWAGTGELF
TRBJ1-1 TRBV5-4 ASSFTGGTEAF
TRBJ1-4 TRBV6-4 ASKNGGAT
TRBJ2-7 TRBV2 ASRNQGGYEQY
TRBJ2-5 TRBV10-1 ASSDRGQGTQY
TRBJ2-1 TRBV24-1 ATSDLPWPPRDNEQF
TRBJ1-4 TRBV11-2 ASSLEGETNEKLF
TRBJ1-6 TRBV2 ASSGGGGRRNSPLH
TRBJ1-2 TRBV30 AWGAIENYGYT
TRBJ2-3 TRBV28 ASKPAGGTDTQY
TRBJ2-3 TRBV7-2 ASSSGLGDTQY
TRBJ1-5 TRBV28 ASSPLLSASAQH
TRBJ1-1 TRBV18 ASSPRSTEGGGTEAF
TRBJ2-5 TRBV9 ASSKVGQGEETQY
TRBJ2-7 TRBV28 ASSSPGTRNYEQY
TRBJ1-4 TRBV18 ASSPRRQEGEKLF
TRBJ2-3 TRBV2 ASSQLAGLTDTQY
TRBJ1-5 TRBV7-2 ASSFAESNQPQH
TRBJ2-7 TRBV18 ASSPIPYEQY
TRBJ1-3 TRBV6-1 ASSDPGPGTIY
TRBJ2-7 TRBV7-6 ASSPRGSGFSYEQY
TRBJ1-1 TRBV27 ASSLGLGQRPF
TRBJ2-7 TRBV19 ASTEAAGVGEQY
TRBJ2-2 TRBV10-3 AISDWVTQNTGELF
TRBJ1-5 TRBV7-8 ASSLASGVNQPQH